This T cell receptor (beta chain) is from a study of blood T cells in healthy people across ages. The study's findings and limits: There were more naive CD4+ cells and higher diversity in long-lived donors than in aged donors.

Extraction yielded at least 5 micrograms of total RNA per sample. Germline V CDR1 and CDR2: DFQATT, SNEGSKA (reference sequence). J gave up 5 bases and V 6 bases, and 10 bases lay outside the gene matches. The CDR3 has 14 amino acids. PCR was performed a second time for about 6 to 11 cycles using a sample-barcoded 5' primer and a J-beta primer mix. MiXCR, run by TCRdb on the 5' RACE reads, gives a single entry per CDR3 protein. The sample includes approximately 680,000 distinct CDR3 sequences, about 34% of them seen just once. This clonotype occurred many times. Its antigen is undetermined. The specimen was blood. V is TRBV20-1 and J is TRBJ2-5; 9 bases are a match to TRBD1. The sequence was obtained from a woman of 80 years or more in good health. The CDR3 protein is CSANRGRQQETQYF. The CDR3 region has the DNA TGCAGTGCCAACAGGGGGCGCCAGCAGGAGACCCAGTACTTC.